The clone carrying this T cell receptor beta chain was recorded only once. The sample originates from a study of blood T cell repertoires in COVID-19. Turning to the study itself: Material from acute and convalescent COVID-19 was sourced from the United States, Italy and Spain. The cDNA or gDNA used as material had been derived from T cells, B-cell-depleted T cells, or PBMCs.

Per the study methods: The assay estimated nucleated cells by amplifying reference gene primers. The repertoire was sequenced with immunoSEQ multiplex PCR; TCRdb's copy has only in-frame clones and lacks some. The DNA was the basis for D and trimming; V, J and clone size are from that table. The sample lists tens of thousands of clones; roughly nine tenths were seen once. Trimming cost V 1 base and J 5 bases, with 18 bases left between them. The germline CDR1 and CDR2 sequences are SGHRS and YFSETQ. The CDR3 contains 16 residues. The sequenced sample consisted of peripheral blood. J is TRBJ1-1 and V is TRBV5-1; D is possibly TRBD1 (5 bases). The clonotype comes from a man aged 55-75 years with acute or convalescent COVID-19. The CDR3 sequence: CASSLWPRVSRTEAFF. The CDR3 DNA reads TGCGCCAGCAGCTTGTGGCCCAGGGTGAGTAGAACTGAAGCTTTCTTT.